Below, one T cell receptor beta chain is given with its context. Its specificity is not known. This entry belongs to a study of CD8+ T cells in alopecia areata. Study context: Tofacitinib was taken orally by treated patients, and the dose was 5 to 10 mg twice daily. Findings of the study overall: The treated group had a single nonresponder, limiting CD8+ expansion-response conclusions. For patients receiving tofacitinib, scalp clonality and expanded CD8+ clones among the top 100 significantly decreased.

The sequencing template was cDNA reverse transcribed from extracted RNA. Sequencing used immunoSEQ multiplex PCR; TCRdb keeps in-frame clones, though not all of them. The top ten hold approximately 2.9% of the sample, which has more than 200,000 clones, roughly 40% seen once. The V gene's germline CDR1 is SGHRS and CDR2 YFSETQ. The CDR3 sequence is 11 residues long. V was trimmed by 0 bases and J by 6 bases, leaving 3 bases between them. Sample treatment: oral pan-JAK inhibitor, 5-10 mg twice daily. Obtained from alopecia areata patients were lesional scalp punch biopsies along with peripheral blood. This TCR was recovered from a human donor with alopecia areata. The material sequenced was CD4+ T cells sorted from blood, taken between weeks 36 and 40, from a patient treated with tofacitinib. V and J are TRBV5-1 and TRBJ1-1; D unclear. The CDR3: CASSLVPEAFF. CDR3 sequence (DNA): TGCGCCAGCAGCTTGGTTCCTGAAGCTTTCTTT.